The sequence of this T cell receptor beta chain was determined in a study of cytomegalovirus exposure and HLA in healthy donors. General study results and limits: Owing to their indistinguishability, certain V segments, notably TRBV6-2 and TRBV6-3, were excluded. Later analysis associated a missense DCLRE1C variant with TCR beta V- and J-gene trimming.

Amplification used 60 Vbeta primers and 13 Jbeta primers. Produced via immunoSEQ multiplex PCR; TCRdb's table is partial and in-frame only. The sample consists of 99,000 or so clones, roughly 80% of them appearing once. The germline V gene encodes CDR1 MNHEY and CDR2 SMNVEV (reference sequence). V lost 2 bases, J lost 10 bases, and 12 bases lay in between. The CDR3 has 14 residues. A word on this clone: What it binds is not known.

Sequencing used PBMCs. This sequence joins TRBV27 and TRBJ1-6; D is unresolved. This TCR derives from a man under 40 in good health and CMV-seropositive. As DNA, the CDR3 is TGTGCCAGCAGTTTAAGAGAGGGTTCATCACCCCTCCACTTT. Translation: CASSLREGSSPLHF.